The clone carrying this T cell receptor beta chain appeared a few times. Antigen specificity is unknown. The data stem from a study of response to subunit inactivated influenza vaccine. Study-level results: Each seasonal flu vaccination may recruit only limited new T cells, authors suggested.

TCRdb re-called the RT-PCR reads through MiXCR, storing one row per CDR3 protein. The profile shows hundreds of thousands of distinct CDR3 sequences, more than 15% of them singletons. CDR1 and CDR2 (germline): DFQATT, SNEGSKA (reference sequence). The CDR3 loop spans 16 amino acids. V dropped 3 bases and J dropped 4; count of bases not matched to a gene: 10. The chain recombines TRBV20-1 with TRBJ1-4; 8 positions agree with TRBD1. This sequence was found in a man aged 50-75 years who received an inactivated influenza vaccine. Source: CD4+ T cells sorted from PBMCs, taken less than 30 months after vaccination. CDR3 in amino acids: CSASGSRGLNNEKLFF. The CDR3 DNA sequence: TGCAGTGCTAGTGGCTCCAGGGGGCTAAATAATGAAAAACTGTTTTTT.